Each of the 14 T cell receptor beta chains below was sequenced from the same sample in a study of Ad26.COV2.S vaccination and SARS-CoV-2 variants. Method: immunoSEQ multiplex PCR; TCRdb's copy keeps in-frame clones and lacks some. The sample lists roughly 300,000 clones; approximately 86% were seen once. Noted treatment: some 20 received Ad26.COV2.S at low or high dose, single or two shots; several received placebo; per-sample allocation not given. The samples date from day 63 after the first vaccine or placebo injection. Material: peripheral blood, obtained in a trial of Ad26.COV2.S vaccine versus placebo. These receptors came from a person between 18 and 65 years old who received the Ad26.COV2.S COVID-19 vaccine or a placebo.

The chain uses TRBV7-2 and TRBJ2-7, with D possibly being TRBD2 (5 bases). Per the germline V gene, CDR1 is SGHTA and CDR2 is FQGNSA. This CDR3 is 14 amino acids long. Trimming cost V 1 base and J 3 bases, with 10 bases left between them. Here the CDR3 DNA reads TGTGCCAGCAGCTTAGTTCCTAGCCTCTACGAGCAGTACTTC. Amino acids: CASSLVPSLYEQYF.

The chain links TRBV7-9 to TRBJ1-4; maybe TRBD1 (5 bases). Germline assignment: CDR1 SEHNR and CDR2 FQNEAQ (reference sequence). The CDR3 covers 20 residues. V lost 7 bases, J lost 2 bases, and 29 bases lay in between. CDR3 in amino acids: CASTTINGAGPAWTNEKLFF. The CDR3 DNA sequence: TGTGCCAGCACCACGATTAATGGGGCAGGGCCGGCGTGGACTAATGAAAAACTGTTTTTT.

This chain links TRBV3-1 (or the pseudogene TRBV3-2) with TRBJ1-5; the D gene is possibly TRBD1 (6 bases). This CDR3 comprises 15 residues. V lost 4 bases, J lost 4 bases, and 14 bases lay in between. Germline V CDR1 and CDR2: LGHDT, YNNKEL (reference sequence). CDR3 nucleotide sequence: TGTGCCAGCAGCCCGGACAGCGGAGGGAATCAGCCCCAGCATTTT. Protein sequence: CASSPDSGGNQPQHF.

CDR3 sequence: CASSPGHGSSYEQYF. The CDR3 nucleotides are TGTGCCAGCAGCCCGGGACACGGAAGCTCCTACGAGCAGTACTTC. V usage is TRBV7-9 and J usage is TRBJ2-7; TRBD1 is a possible D gene (6 bases). V lost 5 bases to trimming and J lost 0 bases, with 14 bases between them. Germline CDR1 is SEHNR and CDR2 is FQNEAQ (reference sequence). The length of the CDR3 is 15 residues.

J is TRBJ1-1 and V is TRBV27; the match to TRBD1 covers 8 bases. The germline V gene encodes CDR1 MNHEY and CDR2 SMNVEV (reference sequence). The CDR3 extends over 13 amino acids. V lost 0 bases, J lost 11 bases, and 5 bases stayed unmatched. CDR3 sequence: CASSLSTGAGAFF. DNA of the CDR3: TGTGCCAGCAGTTTATCGACAGGGGCGGGGGCTTTCTTT.

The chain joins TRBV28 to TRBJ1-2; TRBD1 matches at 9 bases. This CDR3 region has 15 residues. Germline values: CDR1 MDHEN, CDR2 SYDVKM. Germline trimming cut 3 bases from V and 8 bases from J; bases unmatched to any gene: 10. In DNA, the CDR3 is TGTGCCAGCAGTTTGTCCCAGCTGACAGGGGGGGGCTACACCTTC. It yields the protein CASSLSQLTGGGYTF.

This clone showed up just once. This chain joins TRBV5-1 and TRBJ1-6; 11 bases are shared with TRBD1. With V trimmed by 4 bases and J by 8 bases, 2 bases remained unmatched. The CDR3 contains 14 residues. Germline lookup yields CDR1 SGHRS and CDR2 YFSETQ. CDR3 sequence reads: CASSKGQGDSPLHF. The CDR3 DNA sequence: TGCGCCAGCAGCAAGGGACAGGGGGATTCACCCCTCCACTTT.

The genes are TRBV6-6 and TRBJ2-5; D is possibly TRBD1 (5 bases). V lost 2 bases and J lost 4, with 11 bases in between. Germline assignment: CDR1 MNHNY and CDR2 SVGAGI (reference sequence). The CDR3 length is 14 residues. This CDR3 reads CASSYGAGIETQYF. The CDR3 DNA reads TGTGCCAGCAGTTACGGGGCAGGGATAGAGACCCAGTACTTC.

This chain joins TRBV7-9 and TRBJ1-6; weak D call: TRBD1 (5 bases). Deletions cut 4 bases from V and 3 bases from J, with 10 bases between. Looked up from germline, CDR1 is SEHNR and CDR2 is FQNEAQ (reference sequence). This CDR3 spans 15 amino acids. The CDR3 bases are TGTGCCAGCAGCTGGGGGGGAAGCTATAATTCACCCCTCCACTTT. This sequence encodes CASSWGGSYNSPLHF.

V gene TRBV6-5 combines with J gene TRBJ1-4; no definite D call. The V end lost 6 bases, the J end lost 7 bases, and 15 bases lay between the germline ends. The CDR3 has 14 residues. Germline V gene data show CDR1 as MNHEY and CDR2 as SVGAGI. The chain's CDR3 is CASSPIHGVEKLFF. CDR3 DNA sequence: TGTGCCAGCAGCCCGATACATGGGGTTGAAAAACTGTTTTTT.

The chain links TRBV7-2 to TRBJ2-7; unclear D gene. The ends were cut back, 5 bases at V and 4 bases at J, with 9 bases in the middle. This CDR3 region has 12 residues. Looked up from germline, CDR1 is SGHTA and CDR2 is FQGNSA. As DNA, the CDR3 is TGTGCCAGCAGCCCAGTATCGTACGAGCAGTACTTC. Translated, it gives CASSPVSYEQYF. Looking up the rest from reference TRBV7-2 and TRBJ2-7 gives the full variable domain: GAGVSQSPSNKVTEKGKDVELRCDPISGHTALYWYRQSLGQGLEFLIYFQGNSAPDKSGLPSDRFSAERTGGSVSTLTIQRTQQEDSAVYLCASSPVSYEQYFGPGTRLTVT.

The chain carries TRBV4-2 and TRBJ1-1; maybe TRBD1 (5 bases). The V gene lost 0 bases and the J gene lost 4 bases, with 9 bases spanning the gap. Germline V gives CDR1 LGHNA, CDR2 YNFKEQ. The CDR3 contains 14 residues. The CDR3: CASSQEVGGTEAFF. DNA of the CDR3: TGTGCCAGCAGCCAAGAGGTGGGGGGCACTGAAGCTTTCTTT.

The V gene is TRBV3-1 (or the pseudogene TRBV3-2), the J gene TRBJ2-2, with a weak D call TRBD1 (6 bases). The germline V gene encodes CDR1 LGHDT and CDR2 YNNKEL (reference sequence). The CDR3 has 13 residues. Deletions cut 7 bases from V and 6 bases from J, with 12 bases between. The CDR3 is CASKTQGPGELFF. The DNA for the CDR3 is TGTGCCAGCAAAACACAGGGTCCCGGGGAGCTGTTTTTT.

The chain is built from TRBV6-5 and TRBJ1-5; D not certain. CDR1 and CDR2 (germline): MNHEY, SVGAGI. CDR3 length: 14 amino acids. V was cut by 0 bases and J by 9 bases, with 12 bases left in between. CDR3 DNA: TGTGCCAGCAGTTACTCTGGGAGTTCAGGGCCCCAGCATTTT. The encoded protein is CASSYSGSSGPQHF.